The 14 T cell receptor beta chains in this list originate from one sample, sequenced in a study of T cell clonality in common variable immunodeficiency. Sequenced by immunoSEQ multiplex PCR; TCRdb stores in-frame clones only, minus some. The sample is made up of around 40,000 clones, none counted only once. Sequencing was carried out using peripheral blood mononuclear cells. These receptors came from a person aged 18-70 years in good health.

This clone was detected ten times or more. The CDR3 spells CASTQGQGNYGYTF. The sequenced part of the CDR3 DNA is TGTGCCAGTACCCAGGGACAGGGAAACTATGGC. The chain is built from TRBV19 and TRBJ1-2; 9 nucleotides match TRBD1. The CDR3 goes on 3 residues after the read ends, and that part is filled in from the germline J gene. Germline V gene lookup returns CDR1 LNHDA and CDR2 SQIVND (reference sequence). Losses at the gene ends were 7 bases for V and 2 bases for J; bases not matched to a gene: 5. This CDR3 is 14 amino acids long.

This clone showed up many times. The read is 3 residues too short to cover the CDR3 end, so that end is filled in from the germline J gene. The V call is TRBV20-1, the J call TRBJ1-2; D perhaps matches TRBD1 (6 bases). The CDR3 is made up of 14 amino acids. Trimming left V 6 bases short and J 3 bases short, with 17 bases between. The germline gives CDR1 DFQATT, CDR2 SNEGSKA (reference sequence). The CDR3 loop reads CSARTDSSYYGYTF. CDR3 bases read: TGCAGTGCACGGACGGACAGCTCCTACTATGGC.

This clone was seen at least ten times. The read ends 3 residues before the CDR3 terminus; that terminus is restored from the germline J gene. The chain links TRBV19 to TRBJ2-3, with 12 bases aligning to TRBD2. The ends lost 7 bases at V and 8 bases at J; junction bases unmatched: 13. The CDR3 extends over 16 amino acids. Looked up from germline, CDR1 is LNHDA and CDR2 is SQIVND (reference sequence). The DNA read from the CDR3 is TGTGCCAGTACCCCAATGGGACTAGCGGGCGGCGGTACG. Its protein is CASTPMGLAGGGT. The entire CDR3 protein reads CASTPMGLAGGGTQYF.

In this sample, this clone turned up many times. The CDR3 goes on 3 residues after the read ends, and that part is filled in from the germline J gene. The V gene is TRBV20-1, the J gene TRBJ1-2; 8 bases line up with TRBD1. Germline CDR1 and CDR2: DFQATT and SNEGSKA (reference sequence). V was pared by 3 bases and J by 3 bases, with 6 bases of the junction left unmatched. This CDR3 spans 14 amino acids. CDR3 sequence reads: CSASPPGQDYGYTF. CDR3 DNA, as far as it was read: TGCAGTGCTAGTCCCCCGGGACAGGACTATGGC.

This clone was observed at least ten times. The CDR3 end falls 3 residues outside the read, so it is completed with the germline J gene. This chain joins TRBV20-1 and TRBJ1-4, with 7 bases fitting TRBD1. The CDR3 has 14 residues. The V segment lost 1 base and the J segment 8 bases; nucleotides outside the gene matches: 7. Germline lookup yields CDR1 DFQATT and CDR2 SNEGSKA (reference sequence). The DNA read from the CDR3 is TGCAGTGCTAGAGGGTTCCAGGGGGAAGAAAAA. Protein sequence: CSARGFQGEEK. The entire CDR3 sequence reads CSARGFQGEEKLFF.

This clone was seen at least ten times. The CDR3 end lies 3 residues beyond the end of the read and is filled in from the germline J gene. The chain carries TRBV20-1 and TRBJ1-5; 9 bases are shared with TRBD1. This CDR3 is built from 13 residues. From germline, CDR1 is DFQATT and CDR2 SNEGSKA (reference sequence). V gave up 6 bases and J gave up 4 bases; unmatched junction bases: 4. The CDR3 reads CSAGTGSNQPQHF. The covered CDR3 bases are TGCAGTGCCGGGACAGGGTCTAATCAGCCC.

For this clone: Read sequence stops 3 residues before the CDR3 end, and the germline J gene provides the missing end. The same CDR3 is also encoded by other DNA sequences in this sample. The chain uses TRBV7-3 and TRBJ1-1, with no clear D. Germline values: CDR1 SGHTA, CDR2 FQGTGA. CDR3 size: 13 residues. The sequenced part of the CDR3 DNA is TGTGCCAGCAGCCTCGGCGGGTGGGAGACA. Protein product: CASSLGGWET. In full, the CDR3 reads CASSLGGWETAFF.

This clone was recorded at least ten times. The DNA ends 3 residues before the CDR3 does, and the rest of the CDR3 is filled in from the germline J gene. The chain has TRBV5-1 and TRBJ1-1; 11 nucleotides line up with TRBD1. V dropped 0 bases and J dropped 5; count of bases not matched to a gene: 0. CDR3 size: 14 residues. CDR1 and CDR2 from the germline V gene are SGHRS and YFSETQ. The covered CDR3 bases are TGCGCCAGCAGCTTGGGGGACAGGGGGACTGAA. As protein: CASSLGDRGTE. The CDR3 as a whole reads CASSLGDRGTEAFF. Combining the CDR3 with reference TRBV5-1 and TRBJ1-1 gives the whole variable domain KAGVTQTPRYLIKTRGQQVTLSCSPISGHRSVSWYQQTPGQGLQFLFEYFSETQRNKGNFPGRFSGRQFSNSRSEMNVSTLELGDSALYLCASSLGDRGTEAFFGQGTRLTVV.

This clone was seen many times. Partial CDR3 DNA: TGCAGCGTTCGCGGACGGGGTAGGACTAGCGGGGAAGGGTCCACAGATACG. Translating gives CSVRGRGRTSGEGSTDT. The full CDR3 reads CSVRGRGRTSGEGSTDTQYF. The V call is TRBV29-1, the J call TRBJ2-3, with 12 bases fitting TRBD2. The read is 3 residues too short to cover the CDR3 end, so that end is filled in from the germline J gene. With 5 bases clipped from V and 2 bases from J, the junction kept 20 bases outside the gene matches. The germline CDR1 and CDR2 sequences are SQVTM and ANQGSEA. The CDR3 is 20 residues long.

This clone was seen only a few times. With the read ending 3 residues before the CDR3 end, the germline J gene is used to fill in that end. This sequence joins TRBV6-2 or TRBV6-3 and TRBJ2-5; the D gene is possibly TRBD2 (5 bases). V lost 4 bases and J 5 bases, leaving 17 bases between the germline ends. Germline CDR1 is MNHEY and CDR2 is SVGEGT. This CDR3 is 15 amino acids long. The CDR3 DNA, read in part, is TGTGCCAGCAGTTGCCCCACCGGGGTCTTGGAGACC. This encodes CASSCPTGVLET. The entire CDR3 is CASSCPTGVLETQYF.

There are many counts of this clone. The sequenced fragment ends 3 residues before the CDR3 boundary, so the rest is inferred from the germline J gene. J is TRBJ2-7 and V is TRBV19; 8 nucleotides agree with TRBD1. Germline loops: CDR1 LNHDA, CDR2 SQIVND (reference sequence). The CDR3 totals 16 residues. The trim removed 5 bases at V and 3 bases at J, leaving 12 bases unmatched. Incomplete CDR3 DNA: TGTGCCAGTAGTGGAAGTTGGACAGGGATTGTCTACGAG. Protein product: CASSGSWTGIVYE. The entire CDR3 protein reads CASSGSWTGIVYEQYF. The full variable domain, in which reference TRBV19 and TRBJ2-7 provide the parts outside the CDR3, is DGGITQSPKYLFRKEGQNVTLSCEQNLNHDAMYWYRQDPGQGLRLIYYSQIVNDFQKGDIAEGYSVSREKKESFPLTVTSAQKNPTAFYLCASSGSWTGIVYEQYFGPGTRLTVT.

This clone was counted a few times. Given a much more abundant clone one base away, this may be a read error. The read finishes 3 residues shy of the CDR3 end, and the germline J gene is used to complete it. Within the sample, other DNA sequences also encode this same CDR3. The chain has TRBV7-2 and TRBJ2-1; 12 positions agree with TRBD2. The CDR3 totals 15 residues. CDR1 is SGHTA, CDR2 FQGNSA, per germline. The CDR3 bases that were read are TGCGCCAGCAGCTTAGGTCCTAGCGGGAGGGATGAG. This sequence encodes CASSLGPSGRDE. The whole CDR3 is CASSLGPSGRDEQFF.

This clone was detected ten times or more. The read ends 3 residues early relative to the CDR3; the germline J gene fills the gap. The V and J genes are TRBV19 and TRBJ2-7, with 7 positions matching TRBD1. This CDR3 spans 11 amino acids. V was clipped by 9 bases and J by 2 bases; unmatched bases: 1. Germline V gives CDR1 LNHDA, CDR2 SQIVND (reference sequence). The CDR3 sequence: CASRGTYEQYF. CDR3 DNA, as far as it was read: TGTGCCAGCAGGGGGACCTACGAG.

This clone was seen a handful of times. The CDR3 DNA, read in part, is TGTGCCTGGAGCCCTGACCAGGGAAAATGGGGAGAGACG. This encodes CAWSPDQGKWGET. The full CDR3 protein reads CAWSPDQGKWGETQYF. The rearrangement joins TRBV30 to TRBJ2-3; the D call may be TRBD1 or TRBD2 (5 bases each). The read falls 3 residues short of the CDR3 end, and the missing part is taken from the germline J gene. This CDR3 comprises 16 residues. Germline loops: CDR1 GTSNPN, CDR2 SVGIG (reference sequence).